The 17 T cell receptor beta chains below come from one sample, sequenced in a study of cytomegalovirus exposure and HLA in healthy donors. A multiplex PCR was run with 60 Vbeta primers and 13 Jbeta primers. The method was immunoSEQ multiplex PCR; TCRdb's version includes in-frame clones alone and lacks a portion of them. The repertoire holds 150,000 to 200,000 clones, with 75% to 85% as singletons. The specimen was PBMCs. These receptors were obtained from a man younger than 45 in good health and CMV-seropositive.

In this sample, this clone turned up once. The chain couples TRBV6-1 to TRBJ2-2; no clear D. CDR1 MNHNS and CDR2 SASEGT come from the germline V gene. This CDR3 region has 14 residues. Trimming left V 3 bases short and J 2 bases short, with 7 bases between. CDR3 DNA: TGTGCCAGCAGTGATCCGAGAAACACCGGGGAGCTGTTTTTT. This encodes CASSDPRNTGELFF.

The V gene is TRBV4-1, the J gene TRBJ2-5; the D gene is possibly TRBD2 (5 bases). V was cut by 2 bases and J by 1 base, with 17 bases left in between. The CDR3 extends over 17 amino acids. Germline CDR1 and CDR2: MGHRA and YSYEKL. CDR3 in amino acids: CASSQLRLATRQETQYF. CDR3 coding DNA: TGCGCCAGCAGCCAATTGCGGCTAGCAACGCGCCAAGAGACCCAGTACTTC.

The V and J genes are TRBV4-1 and TRBJ2-3; D is possibly TRBD1 (6 bases). V lost 2 bases, J lost 8 bases, and 8 bases lay in between. Germline loops: CDR1 MGHRA, CDR2 YSYEKL. The CDR3 has 12 amino acids. In DNA, the CDR3 is TGCGCCAGCAGCCAACCACAGGGTACGCAGTATTTT. It translates to CASSQPQGTQYF.

The CDR3 region is CASTVGAITDTQYF. The CDR3, as DNA: TGCGCCAGCACCGTAGGGGCAATCACAGATACGCAGTATTTT. The chain joins TRBV5-1 to TRBJ2-3; D perhaps matches TRBD1 (5 bases). With 6 bases removed from V and 2 bases from J, the gap between germline ends came to 13 bases. Germline V CDR1 and CDR2: SGHRS, YFSETQ. The CDR3 contains 14 residues.

This chain connects TRBV7-2 to TRBJ2-1, with D maybe TRBD1 (6 bases). Trimming took off 1 base at V and 4 bases at J, with 8 bases between the two ends. The CDR3 sequence is 14 residues long. Germline V lookup: CDR1 SGHTA, CDR2 FQGNSA. The CDR3 sequence is CASSLGTAYNEQFF. CDR3 sequence (DNA): TGTGCCAGCAGCTTAGGGACAGCATACAATGAGCAGTTCTTC. The full variable domain, rest sourced from reference TRBV7-2 and TRBJ2-1, is GAGVSQSPSNKVTEKGKDVELRCDPISGHTALYWYRQSLGQGLEFLIYFQGNSAPDKSGLPSDRFSAERTGGSVSTLTIQRTQQEDSAVYLCASSLGTAYNEQFFGPGTRLTVL.

The gene calls are TRBV4-2 and TRBJ2-7; 8 bases are shared with TRBD2. CDR1 is LGHNA and CDR2 is YNFKEQ in the germline V gene. With 0 bases clipped from V and 3 bases from J, the junction kept 7 bases outside the gene matches. The CDR3 is 16 amino acids. CDR3 loop: CASSQESPGGLYEQYF. Here the CDR3 DNA reads TGTGCCAGCAGCCAAGAGTCCCCGGGGGGGCTCTACGAGCAGTACTTC.

The gene calls are TRBV9 and TRBJ1-1, with 7 bases matching TRBD1. The CDR3 extends over 15 amino acids. V lost 4 bases to trimming and J lost 7 bases; unmatched junction nucleotides: 13. The germline CDR1 and CDR2 sequences are SGDLS and YYNGEE. CDR3 protein: CASSPGGKSGVEAFF. For the CDR3, the DNA is TGTGCCAGCAGCCCAGGGGGAAAGAGTGGGGTTGAAGCTTTCTTT.

Comments on this clone: Other DNA sequences of this sample code for an identical CDR3. V is TRBV5-4 and J is TRBJ2-1; the match to TRBD2 covers 10 bases. Losses at the gene ends were 4 bases for V and 8 bases for J; bases not matched to a gene: 3. The CDR3 is made up of 13 amino acids. CDR1 SGHNT and CDR2 YYREEE come from the germline V gene (reference sequence). The DNA of the CDR3 is TGTGCCAGCAGCCCCGGGACTAGCGATGAGCAGTTCTTC. It codes for CASSPGTSDEQFF.

This chain connects TRBV7-2 to TRBJ2-5; possible D gene TRBD2, 6 bases. The length of the CDR3 is 16 residues. V lost 2 bases to trimming and J lost 4 bases, with 17 bases between them. The germline CDR1 and CDR2 sequences are SGHTA and FQGNSA. CDR3 sequence (DNA): TGTGCCAGCAGCTTAAGATGGGCGGGGTCTGGAGAGACCCAGTACTTC. Translating it yields CASSLRWAGSGETQYF.

V is TRBV29-1 and J is TRBJ2-3, with 10 bases lining up with TRBD2. CDR3 length: 15 residues. Germline V gene sequence: CDR1 SQVTM, CDR2 ANQGSEA. J was trimmed by 8 bases and V by 4 bases; bases with no gene match: 12. The CDR3 nucleotides are TGCAGCGTTGTGTCTTGGCTAGCGGGAGCGAGTACGCAGTATTTT. This encodes CSVVSWLAGASTQYF.

This clone was detected a few times. The chain recombines TRBV21-1 with TRBJ2-7; the DNA was not compared with TRBD2, the D call given in the table. TRBV21-1 constitutes a pseudogene. CDR3 length: 18 amino acids. CDR3 residues: CASIQKEGRIGLAYEQYF. The CDR3 DNA is TGTGCCAGCATCCAAAAAGAGGGGCGGATCGGACTAGCCTACGAGCAGTACTTC.

The rearrangement uses TRBV7-2 and TRBJ2-3; weak D call: TRBD1 (5 bases). Germline V gene sequence: CDR1 SGHTA, CDR2 FQGNSA. Trimming pared 2 bases from V and 2 bases from J, leaving 23 bases between. The CDR3 has 19 amino acids. CDR3 DNA: TGTGCCAGCAGCTTAAGAAGGACACAGACCTTAGCCGTCACAGATACGCAGTATTTT. Its translation: CASSLRRTQTLAVTDTQYF.

V usage is TRBV7-6 and J usage is TRBJ1-4; D not resolved. In germline, CDR1 is SGHVS, CDR2 FNYEAQ. The CDR3 runs 15 residues. V lost 0 bases, J lost 8 bases, and 13 bases lay in between. The CDR3 here is CASSLAVAFQEKLFF. CDR3 DNA: TGTGCCAGCAGCTTAGCGGTGGCTTTCCAAGAAAAACTGTTTTTT.

A note on this clone: This CDR3 is also generated by other DNA sequences in the sample. V gene TRBV6-6 combines with J gene TRBJ1-3; 7 bases match TRBD1. V dropped 5 bases and J dropped 1; count of bases not matched to a gene: 2. Per germline, CDR1 MNHNY and CDR2 SVGAGI (reference sequence). This CDR3 contains 14 residues. CDR3 nucleotides: TGTGCCAGCAGTCCACAGGGGTCTGGAAACACCATATATTTT. It encodes CASSPQGSGNTIYF.

Only a few counts were recorded for this clone. J is TRBJ2-1 and V is TRBV5-1; 8 nucleotides align to TRBD2. CDR1 and CDR2 from the germline V gene are SGHRS and YFSETQ. V was clipped by 4 bases and J by 8 bases; unmatched bases: 5. There are 13 residues in the CDR3. DNA for the CDR3: TGCGCCAGCAGCCGGGGGGGGGTAGATGAGCAGTTCTTC. Translated: CASSRGGVDEQFF.

This chain links TRBV14 with TRBJ1-1; tentatively, D is TRBD1 (6 bases). This CDR3 contains 17 residues. Germline lookup yields CDR1 SGHDN and CDR2 FVKESK. V lost 4 bases and J 2 bases, leaving 20 bases between the germline ends. The CDR3 DNA follows: TGTGCCAGCAGCCCGTGGGACACCCTAGCCCCTAACACTGAAGCTTTCTTT. Translation gives CASSPWDTLAPNTEAFF.

This chain uses TRBV2 with TRBJ2-1, with 10 bases fitting TRBD1. Germline trimming cut 5 bases from V and 7 bases from J; bases unmatched to any gene: 5. There are 14 residues in the CDR3. The germline V gene encodes CDR1 SNHLY and CDR2 FYNNEI. In DNA, the CDR3 is TGTGCCAGCAGTAAAGACAGGGGGCTGAATGAGCAGTTCTTC. It specifies CASSKDRGLNEQFF.